This T cell receptor beta chain comes out of a study of blood T cell repertoires in COVID-19 (TCRdb year 2020). For the study in its entirety: Collaborator samples came from the United States, Italy and Spain and covered acute and convalescent phases of COVID-19. The material from the prospective study consisted of cDNA or gDNA derived from T cells, B-cell-depleted T cells, or PBMCs. Where HLA class I and class II types were available, the types were taken from metadata supplied by the sample provider, not from assay-based typing. The repertoires were released in a freely available public database meant as a resource for research on the immune response to SARS-CoV-2. The dataset comprised deeply sampled blood TCRbeta repertoires from subjects exposed to, actively infected with, or recovered from COVID-19. The samples were drawn from the first 160 participants of the ongoing ImmuneRACE study and from more than 1,000 subjects provided by 6 global collaborators. Sample metadata almost always included a de-identified subject ID, COVID-19 status, age in years and sex. The investigation overall reported the following: Clinical and demographic metadata were provided uncurated, with the amount varying by source and participant.

This clone was counted only a few times. The target of this receptor is not known. No base quality values were provided; no much bigger clone lies one nucleotide off. The CDR3 covers 13 residues, taking in both the cysteine and the phenylalanine. Only the CDR3 DNA is retained, 39 bases long and in frame from the first base. CDR1 and CDR2 (KGHSH, LQKENI) derive from the germline V gene. Trimming takes 3 bases from V and 1 base from J, and the germline ends sit 6 bases apart. The immunoSEQ Assay, a bias-controlled multiplex PCR, was used to amplify TCRbeta CDR3 regions from genomic DNA. For the original study's pipeline: The number of nucleated cells in each sample was estimated by amplification of reference gene primers within the assay. To quantify the absolute abundance of each unique TCRbeta CDR3 rearrangement, sequence reads were collapsed and filtered. For each sample, productive Simpson clonality was calculated as the square root of Simpson's diversity index across productive rearrangements. This immuneACCESS table, as held by TCRdb, lists in-frame sequences with V and J called but not all clones. Of the missing ones, under half trace to an unresolved V gene in checked studies; the others have no known cause. V and J calls and clone size are copied from that table; D and trimming were computed from the DNA. The table for this sample lists 75,000 to 100,000 clones; approximately 77% of them were counted only once. Jointly, the top ten make up about 10% of the sample.

Collaborating institutions collected whole blood in K2EDTA tubes following their own protocols. For TCRbeta analysis, collaborators shipped samples as frozen whole blood, isolated PBMCs, or DNA extracted from either of those sample types. Sequenced material: peripheral blood. The receptor was derived from a woman aged 80 or over with acute or convalescent COVID-19. Recombination linked TRBV18 to TRBJ1-1; no D gene can be assigned with confidence. Here the CDR3 is given as CASSPTANTEAFF. The DNA reads TGTGCCAGCTCACCTACAGCGAACACTGAAGCTTTCTTT.